This is a list of T cell receptor beta chains from one sample in a study of blood T cell repertoires in COVID-19. Using immunoSEQ multiplex PCR, the repertoire was profiled, and TCRdb retains in-frame clones only, with some absent. The table shows some 240,000 clones, with about 80% occurring only once. Material for sequencing was peripheral blood. Receptor source: a woman of 80 years or more with acute or convalescent COVID-19. The CDR3 runs from the conserved cysteine through the conserved F or W. The D gene is left open where the match is weak. Clone size is given for some rows only: seen once, a few or many times, or a class if the clone is expanded.

D gene,J gene,clone size,V gene,CDR3 protein,CDR3 DNA
TRBD2,TRBJ2-2,many,TRBV5-1,CASSSRGLAIGELFF,TGCGCCAGCAGCTCCCGGGGACTAGCGATCGGGGAGCTGTTTTTT
TRBD1,TRBJ1-1,-,TRBV14,CASSPIQGLSTEAFF,TGTGCCAGCAGCCCAATACAGGGGCTGAGCACTGAAGCTTTCTTT
-,TRBJ1-6,-,TRBV3-1/TRBV3-2,CASSQTRGNNSPLHF,TGTGCCAGCAGCCAGACCCGGGGAAATAATTCACCCCTCCACTTT
-,TRBJ1-2,-,TRBV7-9,CASSLAIGGYGYTF,TGTGCCAGCAGCTTAGCCATCGGGGGTTATGGCTACACCTTC
-,TRBJ1-4,-,TRBV30,CARSTPGNEKLFF,TGTGCCCGCTCGACTCCCGGTAATGAAAAACTGTTTTTT
-,TRBJ1-5,-,TRBV6-6,CASWGETSNQPQHF,TGTGCTTCATGGGGGGAAACTAGCAATCAGCCCCAGCATTTT
-,TRBJ1-4,once,TRBV11-2,CASSLTRTTNEKLFF,TGTGCCAGCAGCTTAACCAGAACAACTAATGAAAAACTGTTTTTT
TRBD2,TRBJ2-3,-,TRBV3-1/TRBV3-2,CASSQDPSGGRDTQYF,TGTGCCAGCAGCCAAGATCCTAGCGGGGGCAGAGATACGCAGTATTTT
-,TRBJ1-6,once,TRBV28,CASSSRPLNSPLHF,TGTGCCAGCTCTTCCAGGCCCCTGAATTCACCCCTCCACTTT
-,TRBJ1-1,-,TRBV7-9,CASSPTAAGTEAFF,TGTGCCAGCAGCCCGACGGCGGCCGGGACTGAAGCTTTCTTT
TRBD1,TRBJ2-7,-,TRBV4-2,CASSLGTGIYEQYF,TGTGCCAGCAGCCTCGGGACAGGGATCTACGAGCAGTACTTC
TRBD1,TRBJ1-4,-,TRBV2,CASRQGATNEKLFF,TGTGCCAGTCGCCAGGGGGCGACGAATGAAAAACTGTTTTTT
-,TRBJ2-7,-,TRBV2,CASSGGQGHEQYF,TGTGCCAGCAGTGGGGGGCAGGGGCACGAGCAGTACTTC
TRBD1,TRBJ1-5,-,TRBV3-1/TRBV3-2,CASSQGTGNQPQHF,TGTGCCAGCAGCCAGGGGACAGGGAATCAGCCCCAGCATTTT
-,TRBJ1-2,-,TRBV28,CASSLRGGSGYTF,TGTGCCAGCAGCTTACGGGGAGGAAGCGGCTACACCTTC
TRBD1,TRBJ1-2,-,TRBV3-1/TRBV3-2,CASGTGGTYGYTF,TGTGCCAGCGGTACAGGGGGGACCTATGGCTACACCTTC
-,TRBJ2-3,-,TRBV2,CASSVFRSTDTQYF,TGTGCCAGCAGTGTGTTCAGAAGCACAGATACGCAGTATTTT
TRBD2,TRBJ2-7,-,TRBV19,CASSMGLETYEQYF,TGTGCCAGTAGTATGGGACTAGAAACCTACGAGCAGTACTTC
TRBD2,TRBJ2-7,-,TRBV7-9,CASSPASGPYEQYF,TGTGCCAGCAGTCCTGCTAGCGGACCCTACGAGCAGTACTTC
-,TRBJ1-5,-,TRBV18,CASSPEGLHSNQPQHF,TGTGCCAGCTCACCAGAGGGCCTTCATAGCAATCAGCCCCAGCATTTT